The 5 T cell receptor beta chains presented below share a single source sample, sequenced in a study of T cell changes during pregnancy in multiple sclerosis. Method: immunoSEQ multiplex PCR; TCRdb's copy keeps in-frame clones and lacks some. The sample records roughly 59,000 clones, around nine tenths being singletons. The material was peripheral blood, obtained in the third trimester of pregnancy. The receptor set was obtained from a female donor in good health, enrolled as a control in a pregnancy study.

V is TRBV5-1 and J is TRBJ2-1; TRBD2 matches 9 bases. This CDR3 spans 16 amino acids. With V trimmed by 2 bases and J by 5 bases, 8 bases remained unmatched. Germline V gene lookup returns CDR1 SGHRS and CDR2 YFSETQ. In DNA, the CDR3 is TGCGCCAGCAGCTTTCGTTCAAGCGGGGGGAACAATGAGCAGTTCTTC. Translation: CASSFRSSGGNNEQFF.

This rearrangement joins TRBV4-3 to TRBJ1-2; no clear D. V gave up 4 bases and J gave up 7 bases, with 13 bases separating them. The germline V gene encodes CDR1 LGHNA and CDR2 YSLEER. This CDR3 spans 13 amino acids. The CDR3 DNA reads TGCGCCAGCAGCCCGGACTCCGGAGCTGGCTACACCTTC. This codes for CASSPDSGAGYTF.

The chain has TRBV7-3 and TRBJ2-4; D ambiguous. Trimming removed 0 bases from V and 0 bases from J, with 6 bases in between. The CDR3 contains 15 residues. CDR1 is SGHTA, CDR2 FQGTGA, per germline. This CDR3 is CASSLTSLAKNIQYF. The CDR3 DNA is TGTGCCAGCAGCTTAACCAGTCTAGCCAAAAACATTCAGTACTTC.

This chain uses TRBV18 with TRBJ2-1, with D perhaps TRBD2 (6 bases). This CDR3 has 15 residues. CDR1 is KGHSH, CDR2 LQKENI, per germline. Trimming left V 3 bases short and J 6 bases short, with 15 bases between. CDR3 sequence: CASSPSRMGGNEQFF. CDR3 DNA sequence: TGTGCCAGCTCACCTTCTCGGATGGGGGGCAATGAGCAGTTCTTC. Drawing the rest from reference TRBV18 and TRBJ2-1, the complete variable domain is NAGVMQNPRHLVRRRGQEARLRCSPMKGHSHVYWYRQLPEEGLKFMVYLQKENIIDESGMPKERFSAEFPKEGPSILRIQQVVRGDSAAYFCASSPSRMGGNEQFFGPGTRLTVL.

The chain uses TRBV28 and TRBJ1-4; D remains unclear. The germline V and J ends were trimmed by 3 bases and 2 bases, with 13 bases remaining between them. The CDR3 is made up of 16 amino acids. Germline loops: CDR1 MDHEN, CDR2 SYDVKM. The CDR3 loop reads CASSLRPSGTNEKLFF. The CDR3 DNA reads as TGTGCCAGCAGTTTGAGGCCTTCGGGTACTAATGAAAAACTGTTTTTT.